The 25 T cell receptor beta chains below come from one sample, sequenced in a study of blood T cell repertoires in COVID-19. Repertoires were generated with immunoSEQ multiplex PCR, while TCRdb's copy carries only in-frame clones and drops some. The sample has under 350,000 clones, 80% to 90% seen once; the top ten hold roughly 5.1%. Sequences were obtained from peripheral blood. These receptors were taken from a man aged 35 to 55 with acute or convalescent COVID-19.

This chain links TRBV2 with TRBJ2-1; 13 bases map to TRBD2. From germline, CDR1 is SNHLY and CDR2 FYNNEI. The CDR3 has 12 residues. The J segment lost 9 bases and the V segment lost 9 bases, leaving 2 bases of the junction unmatched. Here the CDR3 DNA reads TGTGCCAGTCGGACTAGCGGGGGTGAGCAGTTCTTC. It translates to CASRTSGGEQFF.

With regard to this clone: A read error may produce the germline difference seen at one junction end. The chain uses TRBV9 and TRBJ1-2, with 8 bases matching TRBD1. Per germline, CDR1 SGDLS and CDR2 YYNGEE. The CDR3 is made up of 10 amino acids. The CDR3 region has the DNA TGTGCCAGCAGCCCGCGGACAGGGTCCTTC. This gives the protein CASSPRTGSF.

The chain couples TRBV9 to TRBJ2-4, with a possible D match to TRBD1 (6 bases). Germline V gives CDR1 SGDLS, CDR2 YYNGEE. This CDR3 region has 14 residues. Deletions cut 4 bases from V and 8 bases from J, with 16 bases between. CDR3 in amino acids: CASSKKGRGDIQYF. Here the CDR3 DNA reads TGTGCCAGCAGCAAGAAAGGCAGGGGAGACATTCAGTACTTC.

V and J are TRBV10-3 and TRBJ2-1, with 13 bases matching TRBD2. Trimming cost V 11 bases and J 9 bases; bases outside gene matches: 16. This CDR3 spans 16 amino acids. Germline CDR1 and CDR2: ENHRY and SYGVKD. The CDR3 DNA sequence: TGTGCCCTTCGGACTAGCGGGGGCACCTCCTACGGTGAGCAGTTCTTC. Residues: CALRTSGGTSYGEQFF.

The CDR3 DNA reads TGTGCCACCAGTGATTTCGGTGGGACAGGGGGGAACACCGGGGAGCTGTTTTTT. Protein sequence: CATSDFGGTGGNTGELFF. V gene TRBV24-1 combines with J gene TRBJ2-2; 11 bases line up with TRBD1. The CDR3 runs 18 residues. CDR1 and CDR2 (germline): KGHDR, SFDVKD. Trimming took 1 base from V and 1 from J; bases not matched to a gene: 4.

V usage is TRBV7-2 and J usage is TRBJ2-5; TRBD1 matches 8 bases. This CDR3 spans 16 amino acids. Germline values: CDR1 SGHTA, CDR2 FQGNSA. Trimming removed 1 base from V and 5 bases from J; junction bases left unmatched: 9. CDR3 in amino acids: CASSLGTGQGRETQYF. The DNA of the CDR3 is TGTGCCAGCAGCTTAGGGACTGGACAGGGAAGGGAGACCCAGTACTTC.

The genes are TRBV4-1 and TRBJ1-6, with D possibly TRBD1 on 5 matching bases. This CDR3 contains 15 residues. V dropped 3 bases and J dropped 8 bases, with 14 bases sitting between them. The germline CDR1 and CDR2 sequences are MGHRA and YSYEKL. For the CDR3, the DNA is TGCGCCAGCAGCCAGCCCGACAGTCCCCATTCACCCCTCCACTTT. Translating it yields CASSQPDSPHSPLHF.

As concerns this clone: At one end the junction does not follow the germline gene, possibly because of a read error. The chain recombines TRBV2 with TRBJ1-6; D might be TRBD1 (5 bases). The CDR3 loop spans 13 amino acids. Per germline, CDR1 SNHLY and CDR2 FYNNEI. DNA of the CDR3: TGTACCAGCAGCTTTGAGAATCGGGGGTCCCTCCACTTT. Translating gives CTSSFENRGSLHF.

The chain couples TRBV11-3 to TRBJ2-3, with 13 bases aligning to TRBD2. Germline CDR1 and CDR2: SGHNT and YENEEA. This CDR3 spans 16 amino acids. Unmatched junction bases numbered 8, after V lost 5 bases and J lost 6 bases. The CDR3, as DNA: TGTGCCAGCAGCACCGGACTAGCGGGGGTTGCTGATACGCAGTATTTT. It specifies CASSTGLAGVADTQYF.

The chain joins TRBV5-1 to TRBJ2-2; D possibly corresponds to TRBD2 (5 bases). Germline assignment: CDR1 SGHRS and CDR2 YFSETQ. Trimming cost V 1 base and J 4 bases, with 14 bases left between them. This CDR3 is 16 amino acids long. The CDR3 loop reads CASSLLGEPGTGELFF. In DNA form, the CDR3 reads TGCGCCAGCAGCTTGTTGGGAGAGCCGGGCACCGGGGAGCTGTTTTTT.

This clone has a handful of counts. V is TRBV7-2 and J is TRBJ2-1, with 11 bases aligning to TRBD2. The CDR3 has 16 amino acids. V shed 5 bases, J shed 4 bases, and the junction held 7 bases outside the gene matches. Germline CDR1 is SGHTA and CDR2 is FQGNSA. The chain's CDR3 is CASSPVSGGAYNEQFF. In nucleotides, the CDR3 is TGTGCCAGCAGCCCGGTTAGCGGGGGGGCTTACAATGAGCAGTTCTTC. Supplemented by reference TRBV7-2 and TRBJ2-1, the full variable domain reads GAGVSQSPSNKVTEKGKDVELRCDPISGHTALYWYRQSLGQGLEFLIYFQGNSAPDKSGLPSDRFSAERTGGSVSTLTIQRTQQEDSAVYLCASSPVSGGAYNEQFFGPGTRLTVL.

This chain connects TRBV11-2 to TRBJ1-2; 8 nucleotides agree with TRBD1. This CDR3 comprises 15 residues. Per germline, CDR1 SGHAT and CDR2 FQNNGV. Trimming took 5 bases from V and 4 from J; bases not matched to a gene: 9. CDR3 DNA: TGTGCCAGCAGCCCCTCACAGGGGGATAGCTATGGCTACACCTTC. Residues: CASSPSQGDSYGYTF.

V is TRBV9 and J is TRBJ1-4; 8 positions agree with TRBD1. The CDR3 consists of 14 residues. V shed 3 bases, J shed 12 bases, and the junction held 10 bases outside the gene matches. Germline assignment: CDR1 SGDLS and CDR2 YYNGEE. CDR3 amino acids: CASSATGDMTELFF. CDR3 bases: TGTGCCAGCAGCGCGACAGGGGATATGACGGAACTGTTTTTT.

The genes are TRBV7-3 and TRBJ2-2; 7 positions agree with TRBD1. CDR3 length: 17 amino acids. Germline V CDR1 and CDR2: SGHTA, FQGTGA. J lost 4 bases, V lost 2 bases, and 10 bases had no gene match. This chain's CDR3 is CASSLDPNQGVTGELFF. DNA of the CDR3: TGTGCCAGCAGCTTAGATCCCAACCAGGGGGTCACCGGGGAGCTGTTTTTT.

V gene TRBV24-1 combines with J gene TRBJ2-3, with D hard to call. V was pared by 4 bases and J by 2 bases, with 6 bases between. This CDR3 contains 13 residues. Germline CDR1 and CDR2: KGHDR and SFDVKD. DNA of the CDR3: TGTGCCACCAGTGACCCTAACACAGATACGCAGTATTTT. This gives the protein CATSDPNTDTQYF.

V gene TRBV10-3 combines with J gene TRBJ1-4; D call uncertain. This CDR3 comprises 13 residues. Germline V gene lookup returns CDR1 ENHRY and CDR2 SYGVKD. Between the trimmed V and J ends, which lost 0 bases and 6 bases, there was a span of 5 bases. CDR3 DNA: TGTGCCATCAGTGAGTCGGCAGATGAAAAACTGTTTTTT. Translation gives CAISESADEKLFF.

The V gene is TRBV10-3, the J gene TRBJ1-2; D is ambiguous. The germline V gene encodes CDR1 ENHRY and CDR2 SYGVKD. Trimming left V 4 bases short and J 8 bases short, with 14 bases between. The CDR3 runs 13 residues. The CDR3 spells CAISVRRERGYTF. The CDR3 nucleotides read TGTGCCATCAGTGTGAGGAGGGAACGAGGCTACACCTTC.

The chain recombines TRBV3-1 (or the pseudogene TRBV3-2) with TRBJ1-6; no reliable D call. Germline V lookup: CDR1 LGHDT, CDR2 YNNKEL (reference sequence). The length of the CDR3 is 15 residues. V lost 3 bases to trimming and J lost 7 bases, with 13 bases between them. The CDR3 DNA is TGTGCCAGCAGCCACTTTTCGACCGGGAATTCACCCCTCCACTTT. This encodes CASSHFSTGNSPLHF.

The chain recombines TRBV12-3 or TRBV12-4 with TRBJ1-3; D is unclear. V was pared by 5 bases and J by 4 bases, with 6 bases between. The CDR3 spans 12 residues. The CDR3 reads CASSESGNTIYF. For the CDR3, the DNA is TGTGCCAGCAGTGAAAGCGGAAACACCATATATTTT.

The V call is TRBV12-2, the J call TRBJ2-7; the tabulated D call, TRBD1, remains unverified against the DNA. TRBV12-2 constitutes a pseudogene. CDR3 length equals 14 residues. CDR3 region: CASPTGGHTYEQYF. CDR3 sequence (DNA): TGTGCAAGTCCGACAGGGGGCCACACCTACGAGCAGTACTTC.

Only one count was recorded for this clone. Sequence at one end of the junction differs from germline and may be a read error. V gene TRBV7-8 combines with J gene TRBJ2-1, with D perhaps TRBD1 (5 bases). The length of the CDR3 is 15 residues. CDR1 and CDR2 from the germline V gene are SGHVS and FQNEAQ. CDR3 loop: CASSLGAMGLNEQFF. The CDR3 DNA follows: TGTGCCAGCAGTTTAGGGGCGATGGGCCTCAATGAGCAGTTCTTC.

The chain carries TRBV11-2 and TRBJ1-2, with 8 bases aligning to TRBD1. V lost 1 base, J lost 4 bases, and 5 bases stayed unmatched. Germline loops: CDR1 SGHAT, CDR2 FQNNGV. The CDR3 runs 15 residues. The CDR3 DNA reads as TGTGCCAGCAGCTTAGGTACAGGGGGAGGCTATGGCTACACCTTC. Its translation is CASSLGTGGGYGYTF. Full variable domain (remainder filled in from reference TRBV11-2 and TRBJ1-2): EAGVAQSPRYKIIEKRQSVAFWCNPISGHATLYWYQQILGQGPKLLIQFQNNGVVDDSQLPKDRFSAERLKGVDSTLKIQPAKLEDSAVYLCASSLGTGGGYGYTFGSGTRLTVV.

In this sample, this clone turned up once. The V gene is TRBV7-2, the J gene TRBJ1-2, with 8 bases aligning to TRBD1. The V and J ends lost 5 bases and 8 bases, in that order; junction bases with no gene match: 13. The CDR3 is 15 residues long. Germline CDR1 and CDR2: SGHTA and FQGNSA. CDR3 sequence: CASSLSPGQVEGYTF. The DNA of the CDR3 is TGTGCCAGCAGCCTAAGTCCGGGACAGGTTGAAGGCTACACCTTC.

This clone appeared a few times. The V call is TRBV19, the J call TRBJ1-2; D not certain. V lost 4 bases and J 7 bases, leaving 16 bases between the germline ends. The CDR3 length is 14 residues. CDR1 and CDR2 from the germline V gene are LNHDA and SQIVND (reference sequence). This CDR3 is CASSTVALYSGYTF. For the CDR3, the DNA is TGTGCCAGTAGTACCGTCGCCTTATATAGTGGCTACACCTTC.

This chain connects TRBV27 to TRBJ1-5; D is uncertain. The germline V gene has CDR1 MNHEY and CDR2 SMNVEV (reference sequence). The CDR3 is 15 residues long. V lost 2 bases, J lost 7 bases, and 15 bases lay in between. DNA of the CDR3: TGTGCCAGCAGTTTAAAAGGTGGGAGCGGCCAGCCCCAGCATTTT. It translates to CASSLKGGSGQPQHF.